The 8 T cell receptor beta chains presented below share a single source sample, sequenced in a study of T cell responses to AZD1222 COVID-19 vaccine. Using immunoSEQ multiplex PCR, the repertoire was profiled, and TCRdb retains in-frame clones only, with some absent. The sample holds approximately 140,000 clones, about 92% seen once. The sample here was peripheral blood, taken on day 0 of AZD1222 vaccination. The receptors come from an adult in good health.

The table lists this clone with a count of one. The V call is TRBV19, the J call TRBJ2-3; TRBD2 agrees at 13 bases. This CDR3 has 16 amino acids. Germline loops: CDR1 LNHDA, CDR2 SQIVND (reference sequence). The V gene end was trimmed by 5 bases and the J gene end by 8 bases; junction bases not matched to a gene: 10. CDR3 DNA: TGTGCCAGTAGTCTGTGGACTAGCGGGGGCCGGGGTACGCAGTATTTT. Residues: CASSLWTSGGRGTQYF.

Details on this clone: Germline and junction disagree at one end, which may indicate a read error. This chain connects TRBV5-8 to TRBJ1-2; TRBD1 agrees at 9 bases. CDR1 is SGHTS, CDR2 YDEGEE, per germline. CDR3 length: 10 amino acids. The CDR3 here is CASSWDRVVF. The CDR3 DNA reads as TGTGCCAGCAGCTGGGACAGGGTTGTTTTC.

The CDR3 here is CASSLNKEYGYTF. The CDR3 DNA follows: TGTGCCAGCAGTTTAAACAAGGAGTATGGCTACACCTTC. The chain uses TRBV28 and TRBJ1-2, with D uncertain. The V end lost 2 bases, the J end lost 5 bases, and 9 bases lay between the germline ends. Per germline, CDR1 MDHEN and CDR2 SYDVKM. The CDR3 spans 13 residues.

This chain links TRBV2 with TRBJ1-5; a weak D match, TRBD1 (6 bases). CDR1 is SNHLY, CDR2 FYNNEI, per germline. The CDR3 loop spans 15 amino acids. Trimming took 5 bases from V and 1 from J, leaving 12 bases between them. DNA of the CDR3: TGTGCCAGCAGTTCAGGGGTAAGGAGCAATCAGCCCCAGCATTTT. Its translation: CASSSGVRSNQPQHF.

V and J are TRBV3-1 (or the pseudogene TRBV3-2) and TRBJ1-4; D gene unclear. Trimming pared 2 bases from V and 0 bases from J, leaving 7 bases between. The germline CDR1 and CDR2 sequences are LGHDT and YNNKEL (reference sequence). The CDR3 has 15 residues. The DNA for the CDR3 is TGTGCCAGCAGCCAATCAGTTGCAACTAATGAAAAACTGTTTTTT. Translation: CASSQSVATNEKLFF.

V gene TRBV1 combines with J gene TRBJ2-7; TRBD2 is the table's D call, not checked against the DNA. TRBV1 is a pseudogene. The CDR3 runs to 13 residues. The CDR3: CTSSLTPTGEQYF. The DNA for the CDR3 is TGCACCAGCAGCCTCACTCCGACCGGGGAGCAGTACTTC.

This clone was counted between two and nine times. DNA for the CDR3: TGTGCCAGCAGCTTAATACGGGACAGTCACTACGAGCAGTACTTC. Translated, it gives CASSLIRDSHYEQYF. The rearrangement joins TRBV5-5 to TRBJ2-7; 7 positions match TRBD1. V shed 2 bases and J 3 bases; nucleotides not matched to a gene: 8. The CDR3 has 15 residues. Germline V gene sequence: CDR1 SGHKS, CDR2 YYEKEE (reference sequence).

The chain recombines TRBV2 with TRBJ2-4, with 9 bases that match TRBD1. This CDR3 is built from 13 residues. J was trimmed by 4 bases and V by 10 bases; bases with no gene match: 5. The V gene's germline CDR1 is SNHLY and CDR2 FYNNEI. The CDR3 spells CAINDRGKNIQYF. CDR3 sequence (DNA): TGTGCCATCAATGACAGGGGGAAAAACATTCAGTACTTC.